This T cell receptor beta chain was sequenced in a study of T cell repertoires in cytomegalovirus infection. In the study overall: Indicated by public TCR beta signatures were CMV infection and matching HLA type. Notes on the study in general: Dominant in the ex vivo response were TCR beta clonotypes restricted by HLA-C and specific for CMV.

TCRdb re-derived calls from the reads in MiXCR, one entry per CDR3 protein. The sample holds 150,000 or so distinct CDR3 sequences, roughly 15% seen once. CDR3 length: 13 residues. Germline lookup yields CDR1 SQVTM and CDR2 ANQGSEA. V lost 7 bases, J lost 3 bases, and 8 bases stayed unmatched. Concerning this clonotype: Its specificity is unknown.

Source material: CD8+ T cells from PBMCs. The receptor's source is a human donor in good health (CMV status not recorded). Some clones in this sample may be carry-over from other donors' samples. The chain couples TRBV29-1 to TRBJ1-2; 7 bases align to TRBD1. CDR3 loop: CSALTGPDYGYTF. The DNA of the CDR3 is TGCAGCGCCCTGACAGGGCCCGACTATGGCTACACCTTC.